This T cell receptor (beta chain) was identified in a study of blood T cell repertoires in COVID-19. Study details: PBMCs, B-cell-depleted T cells, or T cells provided the cDNA or gDNA that made up the material.

The protocol was immunoSEQ multiplex PCR, while the TCRdb copy is restricted to in-frame clones and leaves out a portion. The data hold about 210,000 clones, with 70% to 90% observed a single time. The V end was cut by 4 bases, the J end by 8 bases, with 14 bases between. Germline values: CDR1 LGHDT, CDR2 YNNKEL (reference sequence). The CDR3 covers 14 residues. The sample taken for sequencing was peripheral blood. The chain couples TRBV3-1 (or the pseudogene TRBV3-2) to TRBJ1-4; D unresolved. This TCR was sampled from a woman in her forties or fifties with active or convalescent COVID-19. CDR3 protein: CASSPARGNEKLFF. The CDR3, as DNA: TGTGCCAGCAGCCCCGCCCGGGGAAACGAAAAACTGTTTTTT.